The clone carrying this TCR beta chain came up many times. The data are from a study of regulatory T cells in long-lasting Graves disease. Time point in this sample: newly diagnosed GD, antithyroid drugs for less than 3 months. Scientists built the TCR library using RNA that was extracted from PBMCs. Germline CDR1 reads MNHNS; CDR2 reads SASEGT. This CDR3 contains 14 residues. V was cut by 1 base and J by 10 bases, with 11 bases left in between. Researchers made TCR beta libraries by using iRepertoire HTBI primers and running Arm-PCR on CDR3 regions. Each CDR3 protein gets one entry after TCRdb re-called the multiplex PCR reads with MiXCR. The table lists approximately 270,000 distinct CDR3 sequences, 15% to 20% of them singletons. The same sample was also used in a study of T cells in Graves' hyperthyroidism and ophthalmopathy.

The rearrangement uses TRBV6-1 and TRBJ1-6, with D hard to call. The receptor comes from a woman younger than 45 with Graves disease. The source material was peripheral blood mononuclear cells (PBMCs), sampled at new diagnosis, from a patient treated with antithyroid drugs. Here the CDR3 DNA reads TGTGCCAGCAGTGAAGAGCCGGGCCGGTCACCCCTCCACTTT. It codes for CASSEEPGRSPLHF.